What follows are 25 T cell receptor beta chains derived from one specimen sequenced in a study of control samples from healthy donors and cancer patients. The data were produced by immunoSEQ multiplex PCR, yet TCRdb's version contains in-frame clones alone and is incomplete. This sample has roughly 200,000 clones, with about 91% found just once. What was sequenced was blood. These receptors were obtained from a man in his thirties or forties in good health.

The V call is TRBV7-9, the J call TRBJ2-7; 12 bases are shared with TRBD2. V lost 3 bases, J lost 1 base, and 4 bases stayed unmatched. The CDR3 runs 16 residues. From germline, CDR1 is SEHNR and CDR2 FQNEAQ (reference sequence). This CDR3 is CASSFGLAGTSYEQYF. For the CDR3, the DNA is TGTGCCAGCAGCTTCGGACTAGCGGGGACTTCCTACGAGCAGTACTTC.

This chain joins TRBV30 and TRBJ1-3; D is ambiguous. Germline assignment: CDR1 GTSNPN and CDR2 SVGIG (reference sequence). The CDR3 has 15 residues. Trimming took off 0 bases at V and 0 bases at J, with 9 bases between the two ends. The CDR3 bases are TGTGCCTGGAGTGTACGAGGTGGCTCTGGAAACACCATATATTTT. Encoded protein: CAWSVRGGSGNTIYF.

The chain uses TRBV4-1 and TRBJ1-2, with TRBD1 matching 8 bases. CDR3 length: 15 residues. Germline CDR1 MGHRA, CDR2 YSYEKL. V lost 1 base and J lost 6; bases outside the gene matches: 7. CDR3 protein: CASSQVGQGGDGYTF. In DNA, the CDR3 is TGCGCCAGCAGCCAAGTCGGACAGGGAGGCGATGGCTACACCTTC.

The chain combines TRBV7-9 with TRBJ1-5; no clear D gene. The CDR3 has 13 amino acids. Trimming shortened V by 6 bases and J by 5 bases, and 11 bases separated the two germline ends. CDR1 is SEHNR, CDR2 FQNEAQ, per germline (reference sequence). The CDR3, as DNA: TGTGCCAGCAGTCCCGATGGGCATCAGCCCCAGCATTTT. This codes for CASSPDGHQPQHF. Full variable domain (rest looked up from reference TRBV7-9 and TRBJ1-5): DTGVSQNPRHKITKRGQNVTFRCDPISEHNRLYWYRQTLGQGPEFLTYFQNEAQLEKSRLLSDRFSAERPKGSFSTLEIQRTEQGDSAMYLCASSPDGHQPQHFGDGTRLSIL.

Points on this clone: The junction does not match germline at one end; this may be a read error. The genes are TRBV27 and TRBJ1-1; 9 bases fit TRBD1. Germline V gene sequence: CDR1 MNHEY, CDR2 SMNVEV (reference sequence). This CDR3 contains 12 residues. The CDR3 protein is CASSSTGQGSLF. The CDR3 coding sequence is TGTGCCAGCAGTTCTACCGGACAGGGGAGTTTATTT.

CDR3 loop: CASSAGQGQETQYF. CDR3 nucleotides: TGCGCCAGCTCTGCGGGACAGGGCCAAGAGACCCAGTACTTC. V usage is TRBV10-1 and J usage is TRBJ2-5, with 9 bases aligning to TRBD1. With 8 bases clipped from V and 1 base from J, the junction kept 5 bases outside the gene matches. Germline V lookup: CDR1 WNHNN, CDR2 SYGVQD (reference sequence). The CDR3 extends over 14 amino acids.

The V gene is TRBV19, the J gene TRBJ2-7; perhaps D is TRBD1 or TRBD2 (5 bases each). Germline V gene sequence: CDR1 LNHDA, CDR2 SQIVND (reference sequence). This CDR3 has 15 amino acids. With 1 base removed from V and 3 bases from J, the gap between germline ends came to 13 bases. CDR3 sequence: CASSIAPGRHYEQYF. DNA for the CDR3: TGTGCCAGTAGTATAGCTCCGGGACGCCACTACGAGCAGTACTTC.

This clone was observed once. This chain joins TRBV5-1 and TRBJ2-3; tentatively, D is TRBD1 (6 bases). Germline loops: CDR1 SGHRS, CDR2 YFSETQ. CDR3 length: 11 amino acids. V gave up 0 bases and J gave up 10 bases, with 6 bases separating them. CDR3 protein: CASSLEGAQYF. DNA for the CDR3: TGCGCCAGCAGCTTGGAGGGGGCGCAGTATTTT.

This chain joins TRBV19 and TRBJ2-2, with 10 bases identical to TRBD2. The CDR3 sequence is 15 residues long. Germline V gene sequence: CDR1 LNHDA, CDR2 SQIVND (reference sequence). V lost 4 bases and J lost 3; bases outside the gene matches: 2. CDR3 bases: TGTGCCAGTAGTAGGACTAGCGGAGACACCGGGGAGCTGTTTTTT. Protein product: CASSRTSGDTGELFF.

Only one count was recorded for this clone. The genes are TRBV27 and TRBJ1-2, with D possibly being TRBD1 (5 bases). V lost 7 bases to trimming and J lost 0 bases, with 21 bases between them. There are 17 residues in the CDR3. Germline assignment: CDR1 MNHEY and CDR2 SMNVEV (reference sequence). This chain's CDR3 is CASTHSPPGPANYGYTF. CDR3 coding DNA: TGTGCCAGCACTCATTCCCCCCCAGGGCCGGCTAACTATGGCTACACCTTC.

The J gene is TRBJ1-6, the V gene TRBV6-5; D remains unclear. V was trimmed by 6 bases and J by 9 bases, leaving 12 bases between them. The germline CDR1 and CDR2 sequences are MNHEY and SVGAGI. The CDR3 sequence is 13 residues long. The CDR3 sequence: CASREHGVSPLHF. The CDR3 bases are TGTGCCAGCAGGGAGCACGGGGTTTCACCCCTCCACTTT.

This clone was seen once. The chain employs TRBV4-2 and TRBJ1-3; possibly TRBD1 for D (6 bases). Trimming cost V 1 base and J 4 bases, with 17 bases left between them. In germline, CDR1 is LGHNA, CDR2 YNFKEQ. The CDR3 spans 17 residues. The CDR3 bases are TGTGCCAGCAGCCAAGCAGGGGAGGTAGCGGGAGGAAACACCATATATTTT. Protein sequence: CASSQAGEVAGGNTIYF.

This clone appeared a single time. The chain carries TRBV24-1 and TRBJ2-1, with D perhaps matching TRBD1 or TRBD2 (5 bases each). V was pared by 5 bases and J by 0 bases, with 10 bases between. The germline V gene has CDR1 KGHDR and CDR2 SFDVKD. This CDR3 has 15 residues. CDR3 protein: CATSGDGSSYNEQFF. CDR3 sequence (DNA): TGTGCCACCAGTGGGGACGGTTCCTCCTACAATGAGCAGTTCTTC.

The chain recombines TRBV3-1 (or the pseudogene TRBV3-2) with TRBJ1-2, with D possibly TRBD1 on 5 matching bases. Germline V gene data show CDR1 as LGHDT and CDR2 as YNNKEL (reference sequence). V was pared by 5 bases and J by 7 bases, with 17 bases between. This CDR3 contains 14 residues. The CDR3 loop reads CASSSGITESGYTF. DNA for the CDR3: TGTGCCAGCAGCTCAGGGATTACTGAAAGTGGCTACACCTTC.

The genes are TRBV19 and TRBJ1-4; D unclear. The germline CDR1 and CDR2 sequences are LNHDA and SQIVND (reference sequence). With 0 bases removed from V and 8 bases from J, the gap between germline ends came to 10 bases. The CDR3 runs to 14 residues. CDR3 nucleotide sequence: TGTGCCAGTAGTATAGATCTTCCAGGAGAAAAACTGTTTTTT. Translated: CASSIDLPGEKLFF.

V gene TRBV19 combines with J gene TRBJ2-1; 11 positions agree with TRBD2. The CDR3 length is 15 residues. CDR1 LNHDA and CDR2 SQIVND come from the germline V gene (reference sequence). With V trimmed by 7 bases and J by 6 bases, 8 bases remained unmatched. The CDR3 DNA sequence: TGTGCCAGTAACCCCGGGACTAGCGGCGCCAATGAGCAGTTCTTC. Encoded protein: CASNPGTSGANEQFF.

This clone was counted a single time. The V call is TRBV7-2, the J call TRBJ2-1, with TRBD1 matching 12 bases. Germline values: CDR1 SGHTA, CDR2 FQGNSA. V gave up 5 bases and J gave up 6 bases; unmatched junction bases: 8. The CDR3 is 16 residues long. The CDR3 protein is CASSLQRDRGRNEQFF. CDR3 nucleotides: TGTGCCAGCAGCCTGCAGCGGGACAGGGGGCGCAATGAGCAGTTCTTC.

This clone was detected only once. This chain links TRBV19 with TRBJ2-3; the D gene could be TRBD1 or TRBD2 (5 bases each). The CDR3 has 16 amino acids. Germline-derived CDR1 and CDR2 are LNHDA and SQIVND (reference sequence). V gave up 4 bases and J gave up 5 bases, with 19 bases separating them. In DNA, the CDR3 is TGTGCCAGTAGTAGCCTCCCTGGGACCGAAAAAGATACGCAGTATTTT. Its translation: CASSSLPGTEKDTQYF. The whole variable domain, remainder taken from reference TRBV19 and TRBJ2-3, is DGGITQSPKYLFRKEGQNVTLSCEQNLNHDAMYWYRQDPGQGLRLIYYSQIVNDFQKGDIAEGYSVSREKKESFPLTVTSAQKNPTAFYLCASSSLPGTEKDTQYFGPGTRLTVL.

This clone is a singleton in its sample. The CDR3 sequence is CASSPGQVVPNEKLFF. Here the CDR3 DNA reads TGCGCCAGCAGCCCGGGACAGGTTGTACCTAATGAAAAACTGTTTTTT. This chain links TRBV5-1 with TRBJ1-4; 8 bases match TRBD1. This CDR3 contains 16 residues. Germline V gives CDR1 SGHRS, CDR2 YFSETQ. The V and J ends lost 4 bases and 3 bases, in that order; junction bases with no gene match: 8. Looking up the rest from reference TRBV5-1 and TRBJ1-4 gives the full variable domain: KAGVTQTPRYLIKTRGQQVTLSCSPISGHRSVSWYQQTPGQGLQFLFEYFSETQRNKGNFPGRFSGRQFSNSRSEMNVSTLELGDSALYLCASSPGQVVPNEKLFFGSGTQLSVL.

The J gene is TRBJ1-3, the V gene TRBV7-2; unclear D gene. Germline values: CDR1 SGHTA, CDR2 FQGNSA. The ends were cut back, 3 bases at V and 4 bases at J, with 4 bases in the middle. This CDR3 is built from 12 residues. The DNA of the CDR3 is TGTGCCAGCAGCTTTATGGGAAACACCATATATTTT. Its protein product is CASSFMGNTIYF.

This clone came up a few times. V and J are TRBV19 and TRBJ1-2; no firm D call. V was cut by 4 bases and J by 8 bases, with 23 bases left in between. The CDR3 covers 16 residues. Germline loops: CDR1 LNHDA, CDR2 SQIVND (reference sequence). The CDR3 spells CASSRVAVRSPGGYTF. The CDR3 coding sequence is TGTGCCAGTAGTAGAGTTGCGGTACGATCCCCGGGAGGCTACACCTTC. Drawing the rest from reference TRBV19 and TRBJ1-2, the complete variable domain is DGGITQSPKYLFRKEGQNVTLSCEQNLNHDAMYWYRQDPGQGLRLIYYSQIVNDFQKGDIAEGYSVSREKKESFPLTVTSAQKNPTAFYLCASSRVAVRSPGGYTFGSGTRLTVV.

This clone was seen just once. This chain uses TRBV5-1 with TRBJ1-1; no clear D gene. Germline CDR1 is SGHRS and CDR2 is YFSETQ. The V end was cut by 0 bases, the J end by 0 bases, with 12 bases between. The CDR3 is 16 amino acids. The CDR3 reads CASSLAHSSLNTEAFF. Written as DNA, the CDR3 is TGCGCCAGCAGCTTGGCACACTCGAGCCTGAACACTGAAGCTTTCTTT.

This chain links TRBV19 with TRBJ1-5; D is unclear. Germline CDR1 LNHDA, CDR2 SQIVND (reference sequence). The CDR3 spans 15 residues. V was shortened by 3 bases and J by 0 bases, with 9 bases between the two germline ends. As DNA, the CDR3 is TGTGCCAGTAGTATTCAACAGAATAGCAATCAGCCCCAGCATTTT. It encodes CASSIQQNSNQPQHF.

This rearrangement joins TRBV20-1 to TRBJ1-4; 11 bases map to TRBD1. Looked up from germline, CDR1 is DFQATT and CDR2 is SNEGSKA (reference sequence). Trimming cost V 3 bases and J 8 bases; bases outside gene matches: 5. The CDR3 is made up of 14 amino acids. The CDR3 DNA reads TGCAGTGCTAGTGATGGACAGGGGGCGGAAAAACTGTTTTTT. Translating gives CSASDGQGAEKLFF.

This clone came up once. The chain combines TRBV18 with TRBJ1-5; no firm D call. Germline CDR1 reads KGHSH; CDR2 reads LQKENI. The CDR3 runs to 13 residues. The V and J ends lost 6 bases and 0 bases respectively, with 6 bases between them. The CDR3 spells CASSIHSNQPQHF. DNA for the CDR3: TGTGCCAGCTCTATTCATAGCAATCAGCCCCAGCATTTT. The complete variable domain, with remaining parts taken from reference TRBV18 and TRBJ1-5, reads NAGVMQNPRHLVRRRGQEARLRCSPMKGHSHVYWYRQLPEEGLKFMVYLQKENIIDESGMPKERFSAEFPKEGPSILRIQQVVRGDSAAYFCASSIHSNQPQHFGDGTRLSIL.